This TCR beta chain appears in the sequencing data of a study of blood T cell repertoires in COVID-19. About the study: PBMCs, B-cell-depleted T cells, or T cells were the source of the cDNA or gDNA that made up the material.

This table comes from immunoSEQ multiplex PCR, and its TCRdb copy is limited to in-frame clones, with some not included. The table has roughly 570,000 clones, approximately 88% seen once. Patients at the Seattle site were enrolled during active infection and followed longitudinally. Trimming removed 3 bases at V and 10 bases at J, with 21 bases between. The CDR3 runs to 15 residues. The germline V gene has CDR1 MDHEN and CDR2 SYDVKM. The material sequenced was peripheral blood. The source of this sequence is a woman aged 45 to 65 with COVID-19, enrolled during active disease. The J gene is TRBJ1-2, the V gene TRBV28; D not resolved. CDR3 sequence reads: CASSLAQSGRIFYTF. The DNA for the CDR3 is TGTGCCAGCAGTTTGGCCCAGTCGGGAAGGATCTTCTACACCTTC.